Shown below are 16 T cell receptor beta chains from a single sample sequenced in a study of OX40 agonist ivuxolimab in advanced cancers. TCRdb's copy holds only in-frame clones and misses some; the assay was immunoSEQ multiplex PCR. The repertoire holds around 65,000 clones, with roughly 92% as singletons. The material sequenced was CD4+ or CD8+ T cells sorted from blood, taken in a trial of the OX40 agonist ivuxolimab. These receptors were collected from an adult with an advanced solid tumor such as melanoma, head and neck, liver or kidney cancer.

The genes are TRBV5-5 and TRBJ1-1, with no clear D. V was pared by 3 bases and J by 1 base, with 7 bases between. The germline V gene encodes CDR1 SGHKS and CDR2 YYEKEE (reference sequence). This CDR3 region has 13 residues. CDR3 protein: CASSSRTNTEAFF. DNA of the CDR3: TGTGCCAGCAGCTCCCGAACGAACACTGAAGCTTTCTTT.

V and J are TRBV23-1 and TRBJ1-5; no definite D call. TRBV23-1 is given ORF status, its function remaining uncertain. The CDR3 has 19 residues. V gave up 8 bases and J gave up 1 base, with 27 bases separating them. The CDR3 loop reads CASPIREAGGIMSNQPQHF. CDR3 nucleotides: TGCGCCAGCCCGATAAGAGAGGCGGGAGGTATAATGAGCAATCAGCCCCAGCATTTT.

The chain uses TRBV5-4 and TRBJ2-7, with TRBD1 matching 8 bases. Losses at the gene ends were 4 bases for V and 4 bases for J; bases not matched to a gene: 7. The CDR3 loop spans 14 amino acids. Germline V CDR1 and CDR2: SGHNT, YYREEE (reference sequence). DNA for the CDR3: TGTGCCAGCAGCCTGCCCGACAGGGGATACGAGCAGTACTTC. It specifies CASSLPDRGYEQYF.

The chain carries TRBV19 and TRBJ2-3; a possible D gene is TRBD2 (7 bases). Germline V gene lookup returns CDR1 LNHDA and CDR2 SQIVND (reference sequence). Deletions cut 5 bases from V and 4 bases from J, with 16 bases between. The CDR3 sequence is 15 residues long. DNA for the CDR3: TGTGCCAGTAGTGCACGGGGGGCTTTCTCAGATACGCAGTATTTT. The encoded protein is CASSARGAFSDTQYF.

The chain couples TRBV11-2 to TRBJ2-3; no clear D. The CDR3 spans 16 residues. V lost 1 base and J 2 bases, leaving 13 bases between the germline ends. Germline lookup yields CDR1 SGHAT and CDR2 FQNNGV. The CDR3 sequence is CASSLVRVGYTDTQYF. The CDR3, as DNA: TGTGCCAGCAGCTTAGTAAGGGTAGGGTACACAGATACGCAGTATTTT. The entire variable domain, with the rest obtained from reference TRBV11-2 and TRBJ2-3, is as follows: EAGVAQSPRYKIIEKRQSVAFWCNPISGHATLYWYQQILGQGPKLLIQFQNNGVVDDSQLPKDRFSAERLKGVDSTLKIQPAKLEDSAVYLCASSLVRVGYTDTQYFGPGTRLTVL.

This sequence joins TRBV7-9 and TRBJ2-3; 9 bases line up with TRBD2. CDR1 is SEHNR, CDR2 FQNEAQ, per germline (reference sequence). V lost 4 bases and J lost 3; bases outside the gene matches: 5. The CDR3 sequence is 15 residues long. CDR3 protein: CASSSLLAGTDTQYF. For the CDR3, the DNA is TGTGCCAGCAGCTCCCTGCTAGCGGGAACAGATACGCAGTATTTT.

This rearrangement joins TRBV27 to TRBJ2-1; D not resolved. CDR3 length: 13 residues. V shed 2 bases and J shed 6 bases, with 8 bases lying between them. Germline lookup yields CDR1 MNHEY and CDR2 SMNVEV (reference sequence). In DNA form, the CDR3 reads TGTGCCAGCAGTTTAGCCACGGGCAATGAGCAGTTCTTC. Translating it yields CASSLATGNEQFF.

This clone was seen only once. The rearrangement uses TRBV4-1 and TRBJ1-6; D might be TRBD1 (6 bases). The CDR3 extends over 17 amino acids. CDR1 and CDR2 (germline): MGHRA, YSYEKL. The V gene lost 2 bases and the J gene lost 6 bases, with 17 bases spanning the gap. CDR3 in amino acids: CASSQPTAAGVNSPLHF. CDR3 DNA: TGCGCCAGCAGCCAACCAACCGCGGCAGGGGTTAATTCACCCCTCCACTTT.

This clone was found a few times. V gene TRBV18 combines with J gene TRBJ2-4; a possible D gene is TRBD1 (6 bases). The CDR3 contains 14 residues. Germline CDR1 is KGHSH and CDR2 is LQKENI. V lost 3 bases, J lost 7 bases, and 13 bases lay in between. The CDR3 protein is CASSPGDNLNIQYF. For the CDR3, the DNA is TGTGCCAGCTCACCGGGGGACAATCTCAACATTCAGTACTTC.

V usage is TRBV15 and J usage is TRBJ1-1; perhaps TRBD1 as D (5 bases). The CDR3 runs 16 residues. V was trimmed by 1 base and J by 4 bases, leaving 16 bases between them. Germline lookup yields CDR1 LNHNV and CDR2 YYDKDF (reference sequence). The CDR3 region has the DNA TGTGCCACCAGCAGAGCGGAGGGGAGGCTTTCCACTGAAGCTTTCTTT. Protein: CATSRAEGRLSTEAFF. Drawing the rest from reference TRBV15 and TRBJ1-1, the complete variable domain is DAMVIQNPRYQVTQFGKPVTLSCSQTLNHNVMYWYQQKSSQAPKLLFHYYDKDFNNEADTPDNFQSRRPNTSFCFLDIRSPGLGDTAMYLCATSRAEGRLSTEAFFGQGTRLTVV.

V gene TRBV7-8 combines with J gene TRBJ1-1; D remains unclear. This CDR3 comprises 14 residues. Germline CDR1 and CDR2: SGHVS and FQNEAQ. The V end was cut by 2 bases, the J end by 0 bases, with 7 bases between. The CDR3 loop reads CASSLFRMNTEAFF. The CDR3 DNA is TGTGCCAGCAGCTTATTCCGCATGAACACTGAAGCTTTCTTT.

The DNA for the CDR3 is TGTGCCAGCAGCTTACTGGTACGGGCGACTAATGAAAAACTGTTTTTT. Amino acid sequence: CASSLLVRATNEKLFF. The V gene is TRBV7-8, the J gene TRBJ1-4; D is ambiguous. V shed 2 bases and J shed 2 bases, with 12 bases lying between them. CDR1 is SGHVS, CDR2 FQNEAQ, per germline. The CDR3 is 16 residues long.

The CDR3 here is CASSLLTGTGAYGYTF. Written as DNA, the CDR3 is TGTGCCAGCAGCCTACTAACCGGGACAGGAGCCTATGGCTACACCTTC. V gene TRBV13 combines with J gene TRBJ1-2; TRBD1 aligns across 8 bases. This CDR3 region has 16 residues. CDR1 is PRHDT and CDR2 is FYEKMQ in the germline V gene (reference sequence). The V segment lost 5 bases and the J segment 4 bases; nucleotides outside the gene matches: 12.

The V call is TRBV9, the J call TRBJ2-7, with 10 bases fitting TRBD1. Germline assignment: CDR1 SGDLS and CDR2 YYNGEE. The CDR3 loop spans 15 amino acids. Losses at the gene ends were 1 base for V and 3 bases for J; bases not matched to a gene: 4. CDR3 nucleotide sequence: TGTGCCAGCAGCGTAACGGGGACAGGGGACTACGAGCAGTACTTC. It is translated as CASSVTGTGDYEQYF.

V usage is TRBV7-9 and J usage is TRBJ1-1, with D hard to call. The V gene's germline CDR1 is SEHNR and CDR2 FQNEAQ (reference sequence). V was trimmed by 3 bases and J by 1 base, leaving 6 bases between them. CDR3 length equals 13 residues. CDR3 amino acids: CASSLMGNTEAFF. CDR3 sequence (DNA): TGTGCCAGCAGCTTGATGGGGAACACTGAAGCTTTCTTT.

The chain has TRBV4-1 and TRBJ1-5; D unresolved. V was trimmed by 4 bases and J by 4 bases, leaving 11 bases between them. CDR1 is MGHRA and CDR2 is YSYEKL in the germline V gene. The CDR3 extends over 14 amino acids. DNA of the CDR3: TGCGCCAGCAGCCTGGACGGACGAAATCAGCCCCAGCATTTT. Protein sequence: CASSLDGRNQPQHF.